This record covers a single T cell receptor beta chain. An end of the junction differs from the germline gene, which may be a read error. Assay: immunoSEQ multiplex PCR; the TCRdb copy retains only in-frame clones and omits some. The sample carries under 200,000 clones, over 75% recorded once. The sample originates from a study of blood T cell repertoires in COVID-19. Germline loops: CDR1 SGHRS, CDR2 YFSETQ. The length of the CDR3 is 14 residues. This receptor was taken from a woman aged 50 to 60 who had recovered from COVID-19. The sample comprised PBMCs or T cells enriched from blood (not recorded which). The V call is TRBV5-1, the J call TRBJ1-5; TRBD1 is a possible D gene (6 bases). The chain's CDR3 is CASSLTGGKQPQHF. As DNA, the CDR3 is TGCGCCAGCAGCTTGACGGGGGGCAAACAGCCCCAGCATTTT. The full variable domain, completed using reference TRBV5-1 and TRBJ1-5, is KAGVTQTPRYLIKTRGQQVTLSCSPISGHRSVSWYQQTPGQGLQFLFEYFSETQRNKGNFPGRFSGRQFSNSRSEMNVSTLELGDSALYLCASSLTGGKQPQHFGDGTRLSIL.